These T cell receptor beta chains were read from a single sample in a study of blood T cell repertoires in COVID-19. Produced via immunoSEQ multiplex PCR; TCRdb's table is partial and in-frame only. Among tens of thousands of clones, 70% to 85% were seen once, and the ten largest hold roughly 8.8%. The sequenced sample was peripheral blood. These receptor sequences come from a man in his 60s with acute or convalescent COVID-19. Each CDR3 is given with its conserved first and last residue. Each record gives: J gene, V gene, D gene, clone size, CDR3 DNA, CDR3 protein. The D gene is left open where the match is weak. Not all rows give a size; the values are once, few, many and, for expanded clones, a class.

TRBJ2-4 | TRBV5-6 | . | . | TGTGCCAGCAGCCCGCTTGGGTCAGGGAAAGACATTCAGTACTTC | CASSPLGSGKDIQYF
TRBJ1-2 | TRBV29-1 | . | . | TGCAGCGTTGAGCTTAACAGGGCCTATGGCTACACCTTC | CSVELNRAYGYTF
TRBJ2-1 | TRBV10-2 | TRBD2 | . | TGCGCCAGCTTTAGCGGGGGGGTGTACAATGAGCAGTTCTTC | CASFSGGVYNEQFF
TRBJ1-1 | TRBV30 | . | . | TGTGCCTGGATTCGGGGAATGAACACTGAAGCTTTCTTT | CAWIRGMNTEAFF
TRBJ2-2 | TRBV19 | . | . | TGTGCCAGTAGTATGAGGACCGGGGAGCTGTTTTTT | CASSMRTGELFF
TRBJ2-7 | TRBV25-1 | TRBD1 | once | TGTGCCAGCAGTAACTCGGGACAGATAACTTACGAGCAGTACTTC | CASSNSGQITYEQYF
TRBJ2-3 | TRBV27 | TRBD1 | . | TGTGCCAGCAGTCCGGGGACAGGGGGCACAGATACGCAGTATTTT | CASSPGTGGTDTQYF
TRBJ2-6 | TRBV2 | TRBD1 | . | TGTGCCAGAAGTCTCAACAGGGGATTCATATACTCTGGGGCCAACGTCCTGACTTTC | CARSLNRGFIYSGANVLTF
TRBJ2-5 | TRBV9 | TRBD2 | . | TGTGCCAGCAGCGTAGAGGGGAGGGAAGAGACCCAGTACTTC | CASSVEGREETQYF
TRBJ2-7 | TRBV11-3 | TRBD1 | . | TGTGCCAGCAGCTTACAGGGGGACGAGCAGTACTTC | CASSLQGDEQYF
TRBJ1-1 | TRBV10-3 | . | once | TGTGCCATCAGTGAGTCTGCTATCACTGAAGCTTTCTTT | CAISESAITEAFF
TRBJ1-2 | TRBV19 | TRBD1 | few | TGTGCCAGTAGTATAGCCGGGACAGGGGGTTATGGCTACACCTTC | CASSIAGTGGYGYTF
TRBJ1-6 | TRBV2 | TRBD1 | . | TGTGCCAGCAGTCAGGCACAGGGGAAATCACCCCTCCACTTT | CASSQAQGKSPLHF
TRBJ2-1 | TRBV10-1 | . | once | TGCGCCAGCAGTTACGGGTCCAGTGAGCAGTTCTTC | CASSYGSSEQFF
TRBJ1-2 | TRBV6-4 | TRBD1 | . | TGTGCCAGCAGTGACTCTCCTCACGACAGGGGGAGTGGCTACACCTTC | CASSDSPHDRGSGYTF
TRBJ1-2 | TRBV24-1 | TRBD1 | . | TGTGCCACCTCGACAGGGGGTAACTATGGCTACACCTTC | CATSTGGNYGYTF
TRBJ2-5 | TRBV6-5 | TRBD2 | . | TGTGCCAGCAGTACCCGCGGGGGGAAAGAGACCCAGTACTTC | CASSTRGGKETQYF
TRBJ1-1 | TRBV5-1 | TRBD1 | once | TGCGCCAGCAGCTTGGTCGGGACAGGGGACACTGAAGCTTTCTTT | CASSLVGTGDTEAFF
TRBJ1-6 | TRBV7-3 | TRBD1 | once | TGTGCCAGCAGCTTAGGGACAGAATCCTCACCCCTCCACTTT | CASSLGTESSPLHF
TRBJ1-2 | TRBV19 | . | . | TGTGCCAGTACCATGAGGAAACTAACAGGAGCTGAGGTAGACAGAGCTAACTATGGCTACACCTTC | CASTMRKLTGAEVDRANYGYTF
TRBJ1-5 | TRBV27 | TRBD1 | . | TGTGCCAGCAGATCCGGGACAGGGGGCAATCAGCCCCAGCATTTT | CASRSGTGGNQPQHF
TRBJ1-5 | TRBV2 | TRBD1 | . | TGTGCCAGCAGTCCCCAGGGACAGGGACGGGGTCAGCCCCAGCATTTT | CASSPQGQGRGQPQHF
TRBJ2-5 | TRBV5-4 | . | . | TGTGCCAGCAGCTTTGGGGGCACGGAGACCCAGTACTTC | CASSFGGTETQYF
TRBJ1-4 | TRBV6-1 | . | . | TGTGCCAGCAGTGAGGGGGGTCGGGTCGAAAAACTGTTTTTT | CASSEGGRVEKLFF
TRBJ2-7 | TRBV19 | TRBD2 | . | TGTGCCAGTAGTATGGGGGGGAGCGAGCAGTACTTC | CASSMGGSEQYF
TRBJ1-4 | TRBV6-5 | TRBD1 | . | TGTGCCAGCAGAGCCACGACAGGGGGCGACGAAAAACTGTTTTTT | CASRATTGGDEKLFF
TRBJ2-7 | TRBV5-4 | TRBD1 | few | TGTGCCAGCAGCGTGGGACAGGGTTTTCCCGAGCAGTACTTC | CASSVGQGFPEQYF
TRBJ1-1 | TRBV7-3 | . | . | TGTGCCAGCAGCCAGAGCGGGTCGAACACTGAAGCTTTCTTT | CASSQSGSNTEAFF
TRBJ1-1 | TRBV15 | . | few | TGTGCCACCAGCGACTGGGACACTGAAGCTTTCTTT | CATSDWDTEAFF
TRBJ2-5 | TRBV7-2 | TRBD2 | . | TGTGCCAGCAGCTTAACTAGCGGGGGCCAAGAGACCCAGTACTTC | CASSLTSGGQETQYF
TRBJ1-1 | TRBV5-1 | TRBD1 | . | TGCGCCAGCAGCTTGCTAGGGGGCGCCTCTGGTTACGGTGAAGCTTTCTTT | CASSLLGGASGYGEAFF
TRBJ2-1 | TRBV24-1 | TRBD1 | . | TGTGCCACCAGTGATTCGGACAGGGATTACTACAATGAGCAGTTCTTC | CATSDSDRDYYNEQFF
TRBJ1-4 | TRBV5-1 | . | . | TGCGCCAGCAGCTTGGACGGGGGAAAATCTCAAAAACTGTTTTTT | CASSLDGGKSQKLFF
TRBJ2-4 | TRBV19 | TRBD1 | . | TGTGCCAGTAGTATAGGTGCAGGAAACAGGGGAAACATTCAGTACTTC | CASSIGAGNRGNIQYF
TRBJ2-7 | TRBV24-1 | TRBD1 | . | TGTGCCACCAGTGATTCCGGGACAGGGTCGGAGCAGTACTTC | CATSDSGTGSEQYF
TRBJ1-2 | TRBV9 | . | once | TGTGCCAGCAGCGAGGGGGGGAGCAGAGATTATGGCTACACCTTC | CASSEGGSRDYGYTF
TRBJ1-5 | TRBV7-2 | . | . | TGTGCCAGCAAAATACAGGGTGGAGGCAATCAGCCCCAGCATTTT | CASKIQGGGNQPQHF
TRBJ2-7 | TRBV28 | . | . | TGTGCCAGCAACCATGGACAGCCCTACGAGCAGTACTTC | CASNHGQPYEQYF
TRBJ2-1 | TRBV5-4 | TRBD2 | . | TGTGCCAGCAGCTTAGGACTAGCGGACAATGAGCAGTTCTTC | CASSLGLADNEQFF
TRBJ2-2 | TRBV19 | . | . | TGCGCCAGTAGTGTCGGAATGACTACGAACACCGGGGAGCTGTTTTTT | CASSVGMTTNTGELFF